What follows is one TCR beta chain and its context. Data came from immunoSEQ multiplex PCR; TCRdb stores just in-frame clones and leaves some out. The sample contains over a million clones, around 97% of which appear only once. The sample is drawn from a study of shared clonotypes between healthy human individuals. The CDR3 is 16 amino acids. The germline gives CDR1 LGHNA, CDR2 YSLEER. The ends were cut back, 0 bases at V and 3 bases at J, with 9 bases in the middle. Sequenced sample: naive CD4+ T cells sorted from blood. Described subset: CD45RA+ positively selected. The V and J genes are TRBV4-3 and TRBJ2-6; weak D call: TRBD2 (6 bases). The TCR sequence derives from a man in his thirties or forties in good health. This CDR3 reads CASSQEGGLGANVLTF. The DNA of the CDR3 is TGCGCCAGCAGCCAAGAGGGGGGTCTTGGGGCCAACGTCCTGACTTTC.